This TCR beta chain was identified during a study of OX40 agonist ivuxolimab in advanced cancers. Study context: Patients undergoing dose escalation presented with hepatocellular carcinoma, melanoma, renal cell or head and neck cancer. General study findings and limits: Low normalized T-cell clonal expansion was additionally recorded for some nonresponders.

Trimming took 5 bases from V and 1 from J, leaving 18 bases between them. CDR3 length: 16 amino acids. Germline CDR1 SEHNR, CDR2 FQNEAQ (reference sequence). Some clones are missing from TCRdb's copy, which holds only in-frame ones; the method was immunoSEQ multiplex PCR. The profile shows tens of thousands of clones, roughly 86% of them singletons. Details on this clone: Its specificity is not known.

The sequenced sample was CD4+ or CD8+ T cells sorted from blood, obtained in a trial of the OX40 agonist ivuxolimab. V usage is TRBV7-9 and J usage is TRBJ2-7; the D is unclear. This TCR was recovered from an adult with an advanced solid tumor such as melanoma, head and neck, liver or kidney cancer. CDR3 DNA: TGTGCCAGCAGCCCCTATATCTTCGTGAAGTCCTACGAGCAGTACTTC. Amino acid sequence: CASSPYIFVKSYEQYF.